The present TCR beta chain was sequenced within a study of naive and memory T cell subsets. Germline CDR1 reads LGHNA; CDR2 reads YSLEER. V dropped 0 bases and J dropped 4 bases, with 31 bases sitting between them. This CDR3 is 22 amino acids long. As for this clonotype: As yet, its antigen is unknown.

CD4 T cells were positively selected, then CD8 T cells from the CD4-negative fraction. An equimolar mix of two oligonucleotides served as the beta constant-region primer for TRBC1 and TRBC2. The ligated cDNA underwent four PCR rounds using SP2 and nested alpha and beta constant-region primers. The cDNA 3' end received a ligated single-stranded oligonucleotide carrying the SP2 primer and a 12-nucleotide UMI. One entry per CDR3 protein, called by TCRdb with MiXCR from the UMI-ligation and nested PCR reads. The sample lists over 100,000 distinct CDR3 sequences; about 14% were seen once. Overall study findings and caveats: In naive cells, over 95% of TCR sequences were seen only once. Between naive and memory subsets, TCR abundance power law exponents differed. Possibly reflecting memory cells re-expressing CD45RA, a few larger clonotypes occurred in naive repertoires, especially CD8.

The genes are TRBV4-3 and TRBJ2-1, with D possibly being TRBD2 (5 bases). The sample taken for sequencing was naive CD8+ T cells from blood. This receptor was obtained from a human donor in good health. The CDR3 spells CASSQDVDSPPPRNPPYNEQFF. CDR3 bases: TGCGCCAGCAGCCAAGATGTGGACTCCCCCCCTCCCCGCAACCCCCCGTACAATGAGCAGTTCTTC.